Below, 25 T cell receptor beta chains from the same sample are listed, as sequenced in a study of shared clonotypes between healthy human individuals. Libraries were prepared by immunoSEQ multiplex PCR; TCRdb keeps only in-frame clonotypes and omits some of them. The table includes 2 million to 2.5 million clones, about 94% detected once. Sequencing input: naive CD4+ T cells sorted from blood. Subset given: CD45RA+ positively selected. Source of these receptors: a man between 18 and 35 years old in good health.

The J gene is TRBJ2-7, the V gene TRBV7-2, with a weak D call TRBD2 (6 bases). CDR3 length: 16 amino acids. Trimming shortened V by 2 bases and J by 2 bases, and 16 bases separated the two germline ends. CDR1 and CDR2 from the germline V gene are SGHTA and FQGNSA. CDR3 in amino acids: CASSLLGGAGPYEQYF. The CDR3 region has the DNA TGTGCCAGCAGCTTATTAGGAGGAGCGGGCCCCTACGAGCAGTACTTC.

With respect to this clone: Different DNA sequences within this sample yield the same CDR3. The chain uses TRBV18 and TRBJ2-7, with 11 bases aligning to TRBD1. V lost 3 bases, J lost 0 bases, and 1 base stayed unmatched. This CDR3 is built from 15 residues. The germline CDR1 and CDR2 sequences are KGHSH and LQKENI. The CDR3 DNA reads TGTGCCAGCTCACCCGGGACAGGGGGCTCCTACGAGCAGTACTTC. This sequence encodes CASSPGTGGSYEQYF. The variable domain in full, completed from reference TRBV18 and TRBJ2-7, reads NAGVMQNPRHLVRRRGQEARLRCSPMKGHSHVYWYRQLPEEGLKFMVYLQKENIIDESGMPKERFSAEFPKEGPSILRIQQVVRGDSAAYFCASSPGTGGSYEQYFGPGTRLTVT.

The rearrangement links TRBV6-5 to TRBJ1-1, with D possibly matching TRBD1 (5 bases). The CDR3 has 15 residues. CDR1 and CDR2 (germline): MNHEY, SVGAGI. Trimming took 6 bases from V and 7 from J, leaving 21 bases between them. Here the CDR3 reads CASRLTGGKTIEAFF. The CDR3 DNA follows: TGTGCCAGCAGACTAACCGGGGGGAAGACAATTGAAGCTTTCTTT.

This clone was seen just once. Other nucleotide sequences from this sample produce the same CDR3. CDR3 sequence (DNA): TGCGCCAGCAGCTCAAGGACAGGTAGCACAGATACGCAGTATTTT. As protein: CASSSRTGSTDTQYF. The chain combines TRBV5-1 with TRBJ2-3; 7 bases are a match to TRBD1. CDR1 is SGHRS, CDR2 YFSETQ, per germline. The V gene end was trimmed by 3 bases and the J gene end by 0 bases; junction bases not matched to a gene: 4. This CDR3 has 15 residues. The whole variable domain, remainder taken from reference TRBV5-1 and TRBJ2-3, is KAGVTQTPRYLIKTRGQQVTLSCSPISGHRSVSWYQQTPGQGLQFLFEYFSETQRNKGNFPGRFSGRQFSNSRSEMNVSTLELGDSALYLCASSSRTGSTDTQYFGPGTRLTVL.

This clone was picked up one time. The chain uses TRBV18 and TRBJ2-1, with a possible D match to TRBD2 (7 bases). The V end lost 2 bases, the J end lost 8 bases, and 10 bases lay between the germline ends. The germline V gene has CDR1 KGHSH and CDR2 LQKENI. CDR3 length: 13 residues. The CDR3 nucleotides read TGTGCCAGCTCACCAGGGGGGGCTCATGAGCAGTTCTTC. Residues: CASSPGGAHEQFF.

J is TRBJ2-7 and V is TRBV30, with D possibly matching TRBD2 (5 bases). Germline V gives CDR1 GTSNPN, CDR2 SVGIG (reference sequence). V dropped 3 bases and J dropped 10 bases, with 25 bases sitting between them. The CDR3 runs to 15 residues. CDR3 DNA: TGTGCCTGGAGGCTATCAGGCCCCAATACCGGGATCCAGTACTTC. Protein sequence: CAWRLSGPNTGIQYF.

The CDR3 DNA reads TGTGCCAGCAACCTACAGGGCTCTGGGGCCAACGTCCTGACTTTC. Amino acid sequence: CASNLQGSGANVLTF. The rearrangement joins TRBV6-6 to TRBJ2-6; a weak D match, TRBD1 (6 bases). The V end was cut by 7 bases, the J end by 0 bases, with 10 bases between. This CDR3 contains 15 residues. The germline V gene encodes CDR1 MNHNY and CDR2 SVGAGI (reference sequence).

The CDR3 is CSANRDGAFF. DNA for the CDR3: TGCAGTGCAAACAGGGATGGAGCTTTCTTT. This chain links TRBV20-1 with TRBJ1-1, with a possible D match to TRBD1 (6 bases). Germline V gene sequence: CDR1 DFQATT, CDR2 SNEGSKA (reference sequence). V lost 6 bases to trimming and J lost 10 bases, with 12 bases between them. There are 10 residues in the CDR3.

Of note for this clone: An end of the junction differs from the germline gene, which may be a read error. This chain connects TRBV5-4 to TRBJ2-5; D gene ambiguous. The CDR3 is 13 residues long. The germline CDR1 and CDR2 sequences are SGHNT and YYREEE (reference sequence). This CDR3 reads CASSPLPEETRYF. In DNA form, the CDR3 reads TGTGCCAGCTCCCCGCTACCGGAAGAGACCCGGTACTTC.

The CDR3: CAISHPGRSYEQYF. The CDR3 region has the DNA TGTGCCATCAGCCACCCGGGACGATCCTACGAGCAGTACTTC. The J gene is TRBJ2-7, the V gene TRBV10-3, with D perhaps being TRBD1 or TRBD2 (5 bases each). Looked up from germline, CDR1 is ENHRY and CDR2 is SYGVKD. This CDR3 spans 14 amino acids. Deletions cut 6 bases from V and 1 base from J, with 13 bases between.

The chain recombines TRBV6-5 with TRBJ2-5; no reliable D call. The length of the CDR3 is 14 residues. The ends were cut back, 4 bases at V and 2 bases at J, with 11 bases in the middle. Germline V CDR1 and CDR2: MNHEY, SVGAGI. CDR3 region: CASSSGRSQETQYF. In nucleotides, the CDR3 is TGTGCCAGCAGTTCCGGGCGGTCTCAAGAGACCCAGTACTTC.

Concerning this clone itself: The sample has other DNA sequences that encode this CDR3 too. The V gene is TRBV6-1, the J gene TRBJ1-5, with D unclear. Trimming shortened V by 3 bases and J by 7 bases, and 4 bases separated the two germline ends. The CDR3 has 11 residues. Germline lookup yields CDR1 MNHNS and CDR2 SASEGT. The chain's CDR3 is CASSERQPQHF. The CDR3 nucleotides are TGTGCCAGCAGTGAGCGACAGCCCCAGCATTTT.

This clone was observed a single time. The V call is TRBV7-2, the J call TRBJ2-7, with 7 bases fitting TRBD2. The CDR3 sequence is 12 residues long. Germline CDR1 reads SGHTA; CDR2 reads FQGNSA. The V and J ends lost 5 bases and 7 bases, in that order; junction bases with no gene match: 5. CDR3 residues: CASSHGEGEQYF. DNA for the CDR3: TGTGCCAGCAGCCACGGGGAGGGGGAGCAGTACTTC.

The chain is built from TRBV28 and TRBJ1-6, with 7 bases aligning to TRBD1. Germline lookup yields CDR1 MDHEN and CDR2 SYDVKM. There are 15 residues in the CDR3. Germline trimming cut 6 bases from V and 9 bases from J; bases unmatched to any gene: 11. The CDR3 bases are TGTGCCAGCAGGGGCATGACAGGGTTAGGTTCACCCCTCCACTTT. It codes for CASRGMTGLGSPLHF.

This chain joins TRBV19 and TRBJ1-2; D is uncertain. The CDR3 runs 11 residues. The ends were cut back, 3 bases at V and 1 base at J, with 0 bases in the middle. CDR1 and CDR2 (germline): LNHDA, SQIVND (reference sequence). CDR3 residues: CASSINYGYTF. Here the CDR3 DNA reads TGTGCCAGTAGTATTAACTATGGCTACACCTTC.

The CDR3 DNA follows: TGTGCCTTTGGACAGCACTCCTACGAGCAGTACTTC. It specifies CAFGQHSYEQYF. The chain is built from TRBV30 and TRBJ2-7; D is possibly TRBD1 (6 bases). The CDR3 is 12 amino acids. The V gene's germline CDR1 is GTSNPN and CDR2 SVGIG (reference sequence). The V gene lost 7 bases and the J gene lost 0 bases, with 10 bases spanning the gap.

The rearrangement uses TRBV7-2 and TRBJ1-5, with D possibly TRBD1 on 5 matching bases. CDR1 is SGHTA and CDR2 is FQGNSA in the germline V gene. V lost 8 bases and J lost 0, with 11 bases in between. This CDR3 has 14 amino acids. CDR3 in DNA: TGTGCCAGCGGACCTGACAGTAGCAATCAGCCCCAGCATTTT. Protein product: CASGPDSSNQPQHF.

This chain joins TRBV30 and TRBJ2-3, with D uncertain. Germline V lookup: CDR1 GTSNPN, CDR2 SVGIG (reference sequence). The CDR3 has 12 amino acids. Trimming removed 2 bases at V and 6 bases at J, with 9 bases between. The CDR3 nucleotides read TGTGCCTGGAGTCCCCTTTACGATACGCAGTATTTT. This sequence encodes CAWSPLYDTQYF.

The V gene is TRBV27, the J gene TRBJ2-7; D may be TRBD1 (5 bases). Between the trimmed V and J ends, which lost 5 bases and 0 bases, there was a span of 11 bases. Germline V gene lookup returns CDR1 MNHEY and CDR2 SMNVEV (reference sequence). This CDR3 is built from 14 residues. The CDR3 region is CASSQDTVSYEQYF. CDR3 in DNA: TGTGCCAGCAGTCAGGACACGGTCTCCTACGAGCAGTACTTC.

This rearrangement joins TRBV2 to TRBJ1-2, with D perhaps TRBD1 (5 bases). The germline V gene encodes CDR1 SNHLY and CDR2 FYNNEI. Trimming took 4 bases from V and 2 from J, leaving 11 bases between them. The CDR3 extends over 14 amino acids. CDR3 residues: CASSAKGSNYGYTF. The CDR3 DNA is TGTGCCAGCAGTGCAAAGGGGTCGAACTATGGCTACACCTTC. Filled out from reference TRBV2 and TRBJ1-2, the complete variable domain reads EPEVTQTPSHQVTQMGQEVILRCVPISNHLYFYWYRQILGQKVEFLVSFYNNEISEKSEIFDDQFSVERPDGSNFTLKIRSTKLEDSAMYFCASSAKGSNYGYTFGSGTRLTVV.

Concerning this clone: The same CDR3 arises from other DNA sequences in this sample as well. The chain carries TRBV19 and TRBJ1-1, with 7 bases that match TRBD1. Per the germline V gene, CDR1 is LNHDA and CDR2 is SQIVND (reference sequence). Losses at the gene ends were 3 bases for V and 0 bases for J; bases not matched to a gene: 1. CDR3 length equals 14 residues. The CDR3 loop reads CASSMTGLNTEAFF. The CDR3 DNA reads TGTGCCAGTAGTATGACAGGGTTGAACACTGAAGCTTTCTTT.

The chain employs TRBV28 and TRBJ2-1; D is undetermined. Trimming removed 4 bases at V and 0 bases at J, with 19 bases between. This CDR3 comprises 18 residues. Germline V lookup: CDR1 MDHEN, CDR2 SYDVKM. CDR3: CASSSTIRLQSSYNEQFF. CDR3 nucleotide sequence: TGTGCCAGCAGTTCCACAATCAGACTCCAGAGCTCCTACAATGAGCAGTTCTTC.

This rearrangement joins TRBV30 to TRBJ1-1; 9 nucleotides match TRBD1. V was clipped by 0 bases and J by 4 bases; unmatched bases: 6. Per the germline V gene, CDR1 is GTSNPN and CDR2 is SVGIG (reference sequence). The CDR3 length is 15 residues. The DNA for the CDR3 is TGTGCCTGGAGTGTGGGGCGGACAGGGGCCACTGAAGCTTTCTTT. Protein: CAWSVGRTGATEAFF.

The chain couples TRBV25-1 to TRBJ2-5; D could derive from TRBD1 or TRBD2 (6 bases each). V was shortened by 2 bases and J by 3 bases, with 16 bases between the two germline ends. The length of the CDR3 is 16 residues. Germline V lookup: CDR1 MGHDK, CDR2 SYGVNS. CDR3 residues: CASSEASTGLKETQYF. In DNA form, the CDR3 reads TGTGCCAGCAGTGAAGCGTCGACAGGACTAAAAGAGACCCAGTACTTC.

This clone was observed once. This chain links TRBV5-1 with TRBJ2-2; D remains unclear. The CDR3 extends over 15 amino acids. From germline, CDR1 is SGHRS and CDR2 YFSETQ. Trimming stripped 0 bases from V and 4 bases from J, with 10 bases between. The CDR3 nucleotides read TGCGCCAGCAGCTTGGCGTGGGATATCACCGGGGAGCTGTTTTTT. Translating gives CASSLAWDITGELFF.